The 18 T cell receptor beta chains below all came from one sample that was sequenced in a study of beta chain features in type 1 diabetes. The study, taken as a whole, reports: The study found moderately but significantly shorter TCRB CDR3s in all four CD4+ subsets of Type 1 diabetes patients.

Their antigens are not known. Expressed TCRB transcripts got sequenced, as all isolated RNA was reverse transcribed. Only in-frame clones appear in the TCRdb table, and some are missing; sequencing was by immunoSEQ multiplex PCR. The data show roughly 300,000 clones, roughly an eighth seen once. Sample: naive CD4+ T cells from blood. These receptors originate from a man under 40 with type 1 diabetes.

The V and J genes are TRBV30 and TRBJ2-1; D is unresolved. The CDR3 runs 11 residues. The V end was cut by 0 bases, the J end by 10 bases, with 7 bases between. Germline V gene sequence: CDR1 GTSNPN, CDR2 SVGIG (reference sequence). This CDR3 reads CAWSVQWEQFF. Here the CDR3 DNA reads TGTGCCTGGAGTGTACAATGGGAGCAGTTCTTC.

The chain carries TRBV29-1 and TRBJ1-1, with D tentatively TRBD1 (5 bases). Germline V gives CDR1 SQVTM, CDR2 ANQGSEA. V lost 4 bases and J lost 1, with 7 bases in between. This CDR3 contains 12 residues. The CDR3 protein is CSVARANTEAFF. CDR3 DNA: TGCAGCGTTGCCAGGGCGAACACTGAAGCTTTCTTT.

This sequence joins TRBV28 and TRBJ2-4; D perhaps matches TRBD2 (5 bases). The V and J ends lost 11 bases and 6 bases respectively, with 11 bases between them. This CDR3 is 11 amino acids long. CDR1 and CDR2 (germline): MDHEN, SYDVKM. The CDR3 loop reads CALGGGNIQYF. The CDR3 DNA is TGTGCCCTCGGAGGTGGAAACATTCAGTACTTC. The full variable domain, its missing parts supplied by reference TRBV28 and TRBJ2-4, is DVKVTQSSRYLVKRTGEKVFLECVQDMDHENMFWYRQDPGLGLRLIYFSYDVKMKEKGDIPEGYSVSREKKERFSLILESASTNQTSMYLCALGGGNIQYFGAGTRLSVL.

The gene calls are TRBV7-9 and TRBJ2-5; D might be TRBD1 (5 bases). Trimming left V 5 bases short and J 2 bases short, with 9 bases between. This CDR3 is 13 amino acids long. Germline values: CDR1 SEHNR, CDR2 FQNEAQ (reference sequence). In nucleotides, the CDR3 is TGTGCCAGCAGCATTCGACAGCAAGAGACCCAGTACTTC. It specifies CASSIRQQETQYF.

This sequence joins TRBV5-1 and TRBJ2-3; D not certain. Germline V gene lookup returns CDR1 SGHRS and CDR2 YFSETQ. The CDR3 sequence is 13 residues long. Deletions cut 2 bases from V and 4 bases from J, with 8 bases between. CDR3 DNA: TGCGCCAGCAGCTTTTCAGGATCAGATACGCAGTATTTT. Translation gives CASSFSGSDTQYF. The variable domain in full, with the rest retrieved from reference TRBV5-1 and TRBJ2-3, is KAGVTQTPRYLIKTRGQQVTLSCSPISGHRSVSWYQQTPGQGLQFLFEYFSETQRNKGNFPGRFSGRQFSNSRSEMNVSTLELGDSALYLCASSFSGSDTQYFGPGTRLTVL.

V is TRBV9 and J is TRBJ2-6, with TRBD2 as a possible D gene (5 bases). The CDR3 loop spans 18 amino acids. Trimming removed 3 bases from V and 2 bases from J, with 18 bases in between. Germline-derived CDR1 and CDR2 are SGDLS and YYNGEE. The CDR3 is CASSGNSAPVTGANVLTF. Written as DNA, the CDR3 is TGTGCCAGCAGCGGTAATAGCGCACCGGTTACTGGGGCCAACGTCCTGACTTTC.

The rearrangement uses TRBV28 and TRBJ1-1, with D hard to call. There are 13 residues in the CDR3. CDR1 is MDHEN, CDR2 SYDVKM, per germline. V lost 2 bases to trimming and J lost 7 bases, with 11 bases between them. CDR3 DNA sequence: TGTGCCAGCAGTTTAGTTTTCAGGTATGAAGCTTTCTTT. This sequence encodes CASSLVFRYEAFF.

The rearrangement uses TRBV30 and TRBJ2-5; TRBD2 agrees at 10 bases. Germline CDR1 GTSNPN, CDR2 SVGIG (reference sequence). The CDR3 runs 17 residues. J was trimmed by 5 bases and V by 0 bases; bases with no gene match: 12. CDR3 DNA sequence: TGTGCCTGGAGTGTATCCCCTCTAGCGGGAGTTTTGGAGACCCAGTACTTC. Residues: CAWSVSPLAGVLETQYF.

V is TRBV18 and J is TRBJ2-1, with 7 bases aligning to TRBD1. The CDR3 is made up of 15 amino acids. J lost 2 bases, V lost 3 bases, and 4 bases had no gene match. Germline V gene sequence: CDR1 KGHSH, CDR2 LQKENI. CDR3 DNA: TGTGCCAGCTCACCTACAGGGGACGCCTACAATGAGCAGTTCTTC. Translation: CASSPTGDAYNEQFF.

The rearrangement links TRBV7-3 to TRBJ2-5, with a tentative D call TRBD1 (6 bases). Germline V gene sequence: CDR1 SGHTA, CDR2 FQGTGA. V lost 5 bases and J lost 4, with 14 bases in between. The CDR3 runs to 14 residues. The CDR3 DNA reads as TGTGCCAGCAGCATGACAGGTGGTGGAGAGACCCAGTACTTC. Its translation is CASSMTGGGETQYF.

This clone has a single count. CDR3 DNA sequence: TGTGCTAGTGGTGCGGGGGAGAGCACAGATACGCAGTATTTT. Protein: CASGAGESTDTQYF. V is TRBV12-5 and J is TRBJ2-3, with 7 bases that match TRBD2. Trimming cost V 5 bases and J 0 bases; bases outside gene matches: 2. The germline V gene has CDR1 LGHNT and CDR2 FRNRAP. CDR3 length equals 14 residues.

The chain couples TRBV7-9 to TRBJ2-5; perhaps TRBD2 as D (5 bases). This CDR3 has 15 amino acids. Per germline, CDR1 SEHNR and CDR2 FQNEAQ (reference sequence). Trimming cost V 5 bases and J 2 bases, with 15 bases left between them. CDR3 coding DNA: TGTGCCAGCAGCCCTATTGCTGGGAGACAAGAGACCCAGTACTTC. As protein: CASSPIAGRQETQYF.

This clone occurred a few times. DNA of the CDR3: TGTGCCAGCAGCTTTCAGGATCAGCAGTTCTTC. Its translation: CASSFQDQQFF. This rearrangement joins TRBV7-9 to TRBJ2-1; D is unresolved. The CDR3 is 11 amino acids. The germline V gene has CDR1 SEHNR and CDR2 FQNEAQ (reference sequence). Trimming shortened V by 3 bases and J by 11 bases, and 8 bases separated the two germline ends.

This clone was observed a few times. The sample contains more than one DNA sequence encoding this CDR3. This chain joins TRBV7-3 and TRBJ2-1; D not certain. Trimming stripped 8 bases from V and 3 bases from J, with 14 bases between. The CDR3 is made up of 14 amino acids. Germline values: CDR1 SGHTA, CDR2 FQGTGA. CDR3 loop: CASSLDAGYNEQFF. The CDR3 DNA reads TGTGCCAGCTCATTAGATGCTGGCTACAATGAGCAGTTCTTC.

Comment on this clone: In the same sample, other DNA sequences code for this CDR3. This chain uses TRBV18 with TRBJ2-3, with TRBD2 identical over 10 bases. The CDR3 consists of 15 residues. Germline CDR1 KGHSH, CDR2 LQKENI. V was clipped by 0 bases and J by 3 bases; unmatched bases: 0. CDR3 in amino acids: CASSPPSGRTDTQYF. The CDR3 nucleotides read TGTGCCAGCTCACCACCTAGCGGGAGGACAGATACGCAGTATTTT. Using reference TRBV18 and TRBJ2-3 for the parts outside the CDR3, the full variable domain is NAGVMQNPRHLVRRRGQEARLRCSPMKGHSHVYWYRQLPEEGLKFMVYLQKENIIDESGMPKERFSAEFPKEGPSILRIQQVVRGDSAAYFCASSPPSGRTDTQYFGPGTRLTVL.

V usage is TRBV11-2 and J usage is TRBJ2-3; TRBD2 agrees at 10 bases. The CDR3 totals 17 residues. Trimming cost V 3 bases and J 1 base; bases outside gene matches: 7. The germline CDR1 and CDR2 sequences are SGHAT and FQNNGV. The CDR3 DNA reads TGTGCCAGCAGCTTGATTCTAGCGGGAGCCGGCACAGATACGCAGTATTTT. This codes for CASSLILAGAGTDTQYF.

This clone has just a few counts. This rearrangement joins TRBV5-1 to TRBJ2-3; 9 nucleotides line up with TRBD2. From germline, CDR1 is SGHRS and CDR2 YFSETQ. The CDR3 loop spans 17 amino acids. V shed 0 bases, J shed 4 bases, and the junction held 9 bases outside the gene matches. This CDR3 reads CASSLARGRASADTQYF. The CDR3 nucleotides read TGCGCCAGCAGCTTGGCCCGCGGGAGGGCCAGCGCAGATACGCAGTATTTT.

The rearrangement uses TRBV7-2 and TRBJ1-1; D is possibly TRBD1 (5 bases). The CDR3 totals 14 residues. V lost 1 base and J lost 10, with 16 bases in between. Germline V gene sequence: CDR1 SGHTA, CDR2 FQGNSA. The CDR3 nucleotides are TGTGCCAGCAGCTTAGAGGGAGGGGTAAGAGCAGCTTTCTTT. Translation gives CASSLEGGVRAAFF.